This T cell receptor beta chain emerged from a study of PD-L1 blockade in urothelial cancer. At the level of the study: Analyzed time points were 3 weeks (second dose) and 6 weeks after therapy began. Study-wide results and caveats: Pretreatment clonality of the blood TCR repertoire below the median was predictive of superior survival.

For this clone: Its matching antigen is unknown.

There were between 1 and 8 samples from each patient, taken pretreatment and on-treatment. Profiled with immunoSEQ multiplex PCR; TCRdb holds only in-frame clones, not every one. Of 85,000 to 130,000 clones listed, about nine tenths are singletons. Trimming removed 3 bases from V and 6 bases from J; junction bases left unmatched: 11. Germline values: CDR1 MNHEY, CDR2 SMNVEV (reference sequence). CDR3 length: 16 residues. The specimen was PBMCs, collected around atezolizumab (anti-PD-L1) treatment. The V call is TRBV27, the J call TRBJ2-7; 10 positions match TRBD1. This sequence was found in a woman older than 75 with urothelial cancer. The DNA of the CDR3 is TGTGCCAGCAGTTTTCTTGGGGGACAGGGGCCGGGCGAGCAGTACTTC. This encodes CASSFLGGQGPGEQYF.